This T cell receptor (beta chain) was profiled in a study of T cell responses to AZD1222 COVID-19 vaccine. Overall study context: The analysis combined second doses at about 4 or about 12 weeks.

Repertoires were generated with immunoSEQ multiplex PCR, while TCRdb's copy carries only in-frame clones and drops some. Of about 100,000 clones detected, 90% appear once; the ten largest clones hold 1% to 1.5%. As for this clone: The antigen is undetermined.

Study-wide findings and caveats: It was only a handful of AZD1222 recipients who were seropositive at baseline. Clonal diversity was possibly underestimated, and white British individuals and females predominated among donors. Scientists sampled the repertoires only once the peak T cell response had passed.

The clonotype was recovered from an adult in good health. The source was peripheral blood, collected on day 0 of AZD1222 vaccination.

The CDR3 here is CSAELARDRGTGELFF. The CDR3 region has the DNA TGCAGCGCCGAACTTGCCCGGGACAGGGGTACCGGGGAGCTGTTTTTT. The chain combines TRBV29-1 with TRBJ2-2; the match to TRBD1 covers 10 bases. Germline V gene lookup returns CDR1 SQVTM and CDR2 ANQGSEA. The CDR3 length is 16 residues. After removal of 7 bases from V and 5 bases from J, the junction contained 13 bases not matched to a gene.